The clone carrying this T cell receptor beta chain was found a few times. The antigen is not known. The authors ran a second PCR of 7 to 11 cycles using a sample-barcoded 5' primer and a J-beta primer mix. Each cDNA was tagged by a template-switch adaptor containing 12 random nucleotides. TCRdb itself ran the 5' RACE reads through MiXCR, one entry per CDR3 protein. The table has over 1,300,000 distinct CDR3 sequences, 59% seen once. The CDR3 consists of 12 residues. Trimming pared 2 bases from V and 15 bases from J, leaving 14 bases between. CDR1 is LGHNT and CDR2 is FRNRAP in the germline V gene. This sample stems from a study of blood T cells in healthy people across ages. Study conclusions and caveats: Observed TCR beta diversity per million T cells went down as age went up. This fall followed a roughly linear course with age.

The material sequenced was blood. This receptor was obtained from a man between 18 and 29 years old in good health. The V gene is TRBV12-5, the J gene TRBJ2-1, with D possibly being TRBD2 (6 bases). CDR3 bases: TGTGCTAGTGGTTTGTTGCCGGGAGAACCGTTCTTC. Translation: CASGLLPGEPFF.